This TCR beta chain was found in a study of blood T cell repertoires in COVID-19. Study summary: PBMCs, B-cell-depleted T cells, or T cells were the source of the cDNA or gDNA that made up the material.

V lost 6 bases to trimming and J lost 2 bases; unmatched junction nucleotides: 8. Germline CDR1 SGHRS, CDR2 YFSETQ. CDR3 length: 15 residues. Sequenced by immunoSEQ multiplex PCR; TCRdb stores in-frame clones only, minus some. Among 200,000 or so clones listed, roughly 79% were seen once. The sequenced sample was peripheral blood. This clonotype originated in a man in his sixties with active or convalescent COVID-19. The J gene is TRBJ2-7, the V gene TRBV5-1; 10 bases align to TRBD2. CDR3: CASKASGSETYEQYF. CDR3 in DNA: TGCGCCAGCAAGGCTAGCGGGAGTGAGACCTACGAGCAGTACTTC.